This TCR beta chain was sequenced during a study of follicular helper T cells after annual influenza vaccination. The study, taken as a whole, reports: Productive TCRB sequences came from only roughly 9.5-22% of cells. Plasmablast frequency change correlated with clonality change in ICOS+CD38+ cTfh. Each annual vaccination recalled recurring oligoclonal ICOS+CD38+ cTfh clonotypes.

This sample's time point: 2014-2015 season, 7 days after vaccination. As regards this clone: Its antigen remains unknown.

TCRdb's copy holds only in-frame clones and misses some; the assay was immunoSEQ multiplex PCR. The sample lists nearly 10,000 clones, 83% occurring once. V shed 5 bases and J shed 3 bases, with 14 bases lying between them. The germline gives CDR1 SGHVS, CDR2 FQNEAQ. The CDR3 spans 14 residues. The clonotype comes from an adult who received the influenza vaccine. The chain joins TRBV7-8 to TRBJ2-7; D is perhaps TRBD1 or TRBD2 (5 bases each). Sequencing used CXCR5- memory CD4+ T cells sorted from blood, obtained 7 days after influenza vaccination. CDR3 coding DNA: TGTGCCAGCAGCGATGTGGGACGAGTCTACGAGCAGTACTTC. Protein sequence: CASSDVGRVYEQYF.